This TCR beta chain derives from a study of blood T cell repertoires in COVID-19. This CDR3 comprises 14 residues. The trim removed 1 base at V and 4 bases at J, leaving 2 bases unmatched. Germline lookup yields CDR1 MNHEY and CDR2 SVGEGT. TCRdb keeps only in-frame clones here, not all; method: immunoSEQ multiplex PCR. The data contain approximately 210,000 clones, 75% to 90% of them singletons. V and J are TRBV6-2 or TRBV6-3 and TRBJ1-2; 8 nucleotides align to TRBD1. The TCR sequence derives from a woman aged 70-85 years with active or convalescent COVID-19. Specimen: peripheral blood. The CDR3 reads CASSYYDRGYGYTF. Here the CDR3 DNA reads TGTGCCAGCAGTTACTATGACAGGGGCTATGGCTACACCTTC.